One and the same sample provided the 25 T cell receptor beta chains below, sequenced in a study of technical replicates of blood from a handful of donors. Sequenced by immunoSEQ multiplex PCR; TCRdb stores in-frame clones only, minus some. The sample includes about 90,000 clones, 85% to 95% seen only once; the top ten take over 0.2%. The source material was T cells isolated from PBMCs. The receptors shown here come from a human donor in good health.

The chain has TRBV29-1 and TRBJ1-1; 9 bases map to TRBD1. This CDR3 spans 13 amino acids. Germline V gives CDR1 SQVTM, CDR2 ANQGSEA. V lost 5 bases, J lost 6 bases, and 7 bases stayed unmatched. CDR3 DNA sequence: TGCAGCGTTCCCGGGACAGGGTTCGCTGAAGCTTTCTTT. Protein sequence: CSVPGTGFAEAFF. Drawing the rest from reference TRBV29-1 and TRBJ1-1, the complete variable domain is SAVISQKPSRDICQRGTSLTIQCQVDSQVTMMFWYRQQPGQSLTLIATANQGSEATYESGFVIDKFPISRPNLTFSTLTVSNMSPEDSSIYLCSVPGTGFAEAFFGQGTRLTVV.

The V and J genes are TRBV19 and TRBJ2-5; possible D gene TRBD1, 7 bases. The germline CDR1 and CDR2 sequences are LNHDA and SQIVND (reference sequence). V lost 5 bases to trimming and J lost 2 bases, with 15 bases between them. This CDR3 region has 15 residues. In DNA form, the CDR3 reads TGTGCCAGTAGTTACAGGGGCGGGGATCAAGAGACCCAGTACTTC. Its translation: CASSYRGGDQETQYF. Using reference TRBV19 and TRBJ2-5 for the parts outside the CDR3, the full variable domain is DGGITQSPKYLFRKEGQNVTLSCEQNLNHDAMYWYRQDPGQGLRLIYYSQIVNDFQKGDIAEGYSVSREKKESFPLTVTSAQKNPTAFYLCASSYRGGDQETQYFGPGTRLLVL.

This chain connects TRBV28 to TRBJ1-2, with a possible D match to TRBD1 (5 bases). The V gene's germline CDR1 is MDHEN and CDR2 SYDVKM. V was cut by 6 bases and J by 2 bases, with 10 bases left in between. The CDR3 is made up of 13 amino acids. The CDR3 is CASRMTENYGYTF. As DNA, the CDR3 is TGTGCCAGCAGGATGACAGAGAACTATGGCTACACCTTC.

The chain links TRBV7-2 to TRBJ1-1; D call uncertain. This CDR3 comprises 17 residues. V was shortened by 5 bases and J by 3 bases, with 22 bases between the two germline ends. The germline CDR1 and CDR2 sequences are SGHTA and FQGNSA. The CDR3 sequence is CASSPVKGRLLYTEAFF. The CDR3 DNA is TGTGCCAGCAGCCCAGTTAAAGGGAGATTATTGTACACTGAAGCTTTCTTT. The whole variable domain, filled in from reference TRBV7-2 and TRBJ1-1, reads GAGVSQSPSNKVTEKGKDVELRCDPISGHTALYWYRQSLGQGLEFLIYFQGNSAPDKSGLPSDRFSAERTGGSVSTLTIQRTQQEDSAVYLCASSPVKGRLLYTEAFFGQGTRLTVV.

The chain has TRBV10-3 and TRBJ1-3, with D perhaps TRBD1 (6 bases). Germline CDR1 and CDR2: ENHRY and SYGVKD. The ends were cut back, 3 bases at V and 0 bases at J, with 9 bases in the middle. The CDR3 runs 15 residues. CDR3 protein: CAISEQGTSGNTIYF. In nucleotides, the CDR3 is TGTGCCATCAGTGAACAGGGAACCTCTGGAAACACCATATATTTT.

The chain has TRBV4-1 and TRBJ2-1; TRBD1 is a possible D gene (5 bases). The CDR3 is 16 amino acids. V gave up 1 base and J gave up 5 bases, with 15 bases separating them. Germline CDR1 is MGHRA and CDR2 is YSYEKL. In DNA form, the CDR3 reads TGCGCCAGCAGCCAAGGGGGCCAGGGTTCTAACAATGAGCAGTTCTTC. Its protein is CASSQGGQGSNNEQFF.

V usage is TRBV28 and J usage is TRBJ2-1; 7 bases line up with TRBD1. This CDR3 spans 15 amino acids. J lost 2 bases, V lost 3 bases, and 4 bases had no gene match. Germline CDR1 is MDHEN and CDR2 is SYDVKM. The CDR3 DNA reads TGTGCCAGCAGTTTCCGACAGGGTCCCTACAATGAGCAGTTCTTC. Translation: CASSFRQGPYNEQFF.

In this sample, this clone turned up once. The chain has TRBV7-8 and TRBJ2-2, with 11 bases matching TRBD2. The CDR3 is made up of 15 amino acids. Trimming removed 5 bases from V and 6 bases from J; junction bases left unmatched: 5. Germline CDR1 SGHVS, CDR2 FQNEAQ. The CDR3 loop reads CASSGSGRAAGELFF. In nucleotides, the CDR3 is TGTGCCAGCAGCGGTAGCGGGAGGGCGGCCGGGGAGCTGTTTTTT.

The chain carries TRBV12-5 and TRBJ1-1; 8 positions match TRBD1. The CDR3 is 22 residues long. Per germline, CDR1 LGHNT and CDR2 FRNRAP. J gave up 3 bases and V 0 bases, and 24 bases lay outside the gene matches. CDR3 residues: CASGLVPTGQGVNPGRYTEAFF. Written as DNA, the CDR3 is TGTGCTAGTGGTTTGGTACCGACAGGACAGGGAGTGAATCCGGGTCGGTACACTGAAGCTTTCTTT.

The chain has TRBV5-1 and TRBJ1-3; unclear D gene. Germline CDR1 and CDR2: SGHRS and YFSETQ. The ends were cut back, 0 bases at V and 0 bases at J, with 4 bases in the middle. CDR3 length: 14 residues. CDR3 sequence reads: CASSLASSGNTIYF. CDR3 bases: TGCGCCAGCAGCTTGGCTTCCTCTGGAAACACCATATATTTT.

This sequence joins TRBV11-2 and TRBJ2-1; 10 bases align to TRBD2. Trimming cost V 4 bases and J 4 bases; bases outside gene matches: 4. There are 15 residues in the CDR3. CDR1 SGHAT and CDR2 FQNNGV come from the germline V gene. The CDR3 spells CASSWQLAGYNEQFF. CDR3 in DNA: TGTGCCAGCAGCTGGCAACTAGCGGGGTACAATGAGCAGTTCTTC.

The J gene is TRBJ2-1, the V gene TRBV10-1; 9 bases line up with TRBD2. The CDR3 has 15 amino acids. V gave up 3 bases and J gave up 5 bases; unmatched junction bases: 5. CDR1 WNHNN and CDR2 SYGVQD come from the germline V gene (reference sequence). In nucleotides, the CDR3 is TGCGCCAGCAGTGATTTTAGCGGGAGTAACAATGAGCAGTTCTTC. It yields the protein CASSDFSGSNNEQFF.

A single count supports this clone. The chain links TRBV7-7 to TRBJ2-1; D uncertain. The germline V and J ends were trimmed by 3 bases and 8 bases, with 17 bases remaining between them. This CDR3 has 15 residues. The germline V gene has CDR1 SSHAT and CDR2 FNYEAQ (reference sequence). DNA of the CDR3: TGTGCCAGCAGCTTCTCTTCTAGGCCTACTCATGAGCAGTTCTTC. This translates into CASSFSSRPTHEQFF.

The V gene is TRBV5-1, the J gene TRBJ2-1; 9 nucleotides line up with TRBD2. The CDR3 contains 16 residues. Per the germline V gene, CDR1 is SGHRS and CDR2 is YFSETQ. Trimming at V came to 3 bases and at J to 1 base, leaving 5 bases not matched to a gene. The CDR3 bases are TGCGCCAGCAGCTCCGTTAGCGGGGGTTCCTACAATGAGCAGTTCTTC. Protein product: CASSSVSGGSYNEQFF. The full variable domain, with the rest looked up from reference TRBV5-1 and TRBJ2-1, is KAGVTQTPRYLIKTRGQQVTLSCSPISGHRSVSWYQQTPGQGLQFLFEYFSETQRNKGNFPGRFSGRQFSNSRSEMNVSTLELGDSALYLCASSSVSGGSYNEQFFGPGTRLTVL.

This clone showed up just once. The V gene is TRBV5-4, the J gene TRBJ2-1; D gene ambiguous. Trimming removed 0 bases from V and 5 bases from J, with 12 bases in between. The CDR3 runs 15 residues. CDR1 and CDR2 (germline): SGHNT, YYREEE (reference sequence). CDR3 sequence (DNA): TGTGCCAGCAGCTTGGGAGGAATAGTGAACAATGAGCAGTTCTTC. Its translation: CASSLGGIVNNEQFF.

The rearrangement uses TRBV19 and TRBJ2-5, with D perhaps matching TRBD1 (7 bases). Germline V gene lookup returns CDR1 LNHDA and CDR2 SQIVND (reference sequence). The length of the CDR3 is 13 residues. V lost 4 bases and J lost 2, with 8 bases in between. DNA for the CDR3: TGTGCCAGTAGTACAGGGGGGCAAGAGACCCAGTACTTC. Encoded protein: CASSTGGQETQYF. Looking up the rest from reference TRBV19 and TRBJ2-5 gives the full variable domain: DGGITQSPKYLFRKEGQNVTLSCEQNLNHDAMYWYRQDPGQGLRLIYYSQIVNDFQKGDIAEGYSVSREKKESFPLTVTSAQKNPTAFYLCASSTGGQETQYFGPGTRLLVL.

Only one count was recorded for this clone. The chain recombines TRBV5-1 with TRBJ1-1; D is possibly TRBD1 (5 bases). This CDR3 spans 14 amino acids. CDR1 is SGHRS and CDR2 is YFSETQ in the germline V gene. The germline V and J ends were trimmed by 0 bases and 3 bases, with 9 bases remaining between them. DNA of the CDR3: TGCGCCAGCAGCTTGGCCCCGGGGGACACTGAAGCTTTCTTT. This codes for CASSLAPGDTEAFF.

This chain links TRBV2 with TRBJ2-5, with TRBD2 identical over 9 bases. The CDR3 totals 16 residues. The germline V gene has CDR1 SNHLY and CDR2 FYNNEI. The V and J ends lost 4 bases and 1 base, in that order; junction bases with no gene match: 7. In nucleotides, the CDR3 is TGTGCCAGCAGTGTATATGGCGGGGGGGCCCAAGAGACCCAGTACTTC. Its protein product is CASSVYGGGAQETQYF.

The chain joins TRBV27 to TRBJ2-7, with a weak D call TRBD1 (5 bases). This CDR3 is built from 14 residues. Trimming pared 9 bases from V and 5 bases from J, leaving 20 bases between. Germline CDR1 reads MNHEY; CDR2 reads SMNVEV (reference sequence). The CDR3 nucleotides are TGTGCCAGTGCCAGGGCCTATAACGTAGACGAGCAGTACTTC. Amino acid sequence: CASARAYNVDEQYF.

The chain couples TRBV4-1 to TRBJ2-1, with D possibly being TRBD1 (6 bases). The CDR3 loop spans 14 amino acids. V was shortened by 2 bases and J by 3 bases, with 8 bases between the two germline ends. The germline CDR1 and CDR2 sequences are MGHRA and YSYEKL. The CDR3: CASSQSDSYNEQFF. CDR3 in DNA: TGCGCCAGCAGCCAATCGGACAGCTACAATGAGCAGTTCTTC.

The chain recombines TRBV18 with TRBJ1-5; weak D call: TRBD1 (6 bases). Germline values: CDR1 KGHSH, CDR2 LQKENI. The CDR3 consists of 16 residues. Trimming shortened V by 3 bases and J by 7 bases, and 19 bases separated the two germline ends. The CDR3 loop reads CASSPGGNRAQQPQHF. The CDR3 DNA reads TGTGCCAGCTCACCTGGTGGAAACAGGGCTCAACAGCCCCAGCATTTT.

This clone has just one count. The CDR3 loop reads CASSQNTGELFF. The CDR3 nucleotides read TGTGCCAGCAGTCAGAACACCGGGGAGCTGTTTTTT. The V call is TRBV6-5, the J call TRBJ2-2; no firm D call. This CDR3 has 12 amino acids. Deletions cut 5 bases from V and 1 base from J, with 2 bases between. Germline V lookup: CDR1 MNHEY, CDR2 SVGAGI.

The chain carries TRBV11-3 and TRBJ2-1; 8 bases match TRBD1. Germline V gene sequence: CDR1 SGHNT, CDR2 YENEEA. The V segment lost 5 bases and the J segment 1 base; nucleotides outside the gene matches: 4. This CDR3 region has 15 residues. The CDR3 DNA reads as TGTGCCAGCAGCCGGACAGGGTCATCCTACAATGAGCAGTTCTTC. It is translated as CASSRTGSSYNEQFF.

This chain joins TRBV11-1 and TRBJ2-7; D is perhaps TRBD2 (5 bases). Trimming removed 2 bases at V and 1 base at J, with 12 bases between. CDR3 size: 15 residues. Germline V gives CDR1 SGHAT, CDR2 FQDESV (reference sequence). CDR3 loop: CASSLKVTTSYEQYF. The DNA of the CDR3 is TGTGCCAGCAGCTTAAAGGTGACTACTTCCTACGAGCAGTACTTC.

The genes are TRBV19 and TRBJ1-2, with D possibly being TRBD1 (6 bases). This CDR3 is built from 14 residues. Germline V lookup: CDR1 LNHDA, CDR2 SQIVND (reference sequence). V dropped 5 bases and J dropped 7 bases, with 17 bases sitting between them. The CDR3 sequence is CASSPLTGGGGYTF. CDR3 coding DNA: TGTGCCAGTAGTCCCCTGACAGGCGGGGGTGGCTACACCTTC.